This note documents a single T cell receptor beta chain sequence. Its antigen remains unidentified. The primer mix had 60 Vbeta and 13 Jbeta primers. Profiled with immunoSEQ multiplex PCR; TCRdb holds only in-frame clones, not every one. Of fewer than 250,000 clones listed, 60% to 85% are singletons. V lost 5 bases and J lost 9, with 16 bases in between. The length of the CDR3 is 14 residues. Germline V gene lookup returns CDR1 MGHDK and CDR2 SYGVNS. This sample was taken from a study of cytomegalovirus exposure and HLA in healthy donors. Study findings and constraints: As a later analysis showed, several of the most significant clusters appeared to be linked to common viral pathogens.

Sequences were obtained from PBMCs. The chain combines TRBV25-1 with TRBJ2-2; D may be TRBD2 (6 bases). The sequence was collected from a man aged 40-49 years in good health and CMV-seronegative. For the CDR3, the DNA is TGTGCCAGCAGTAGGCCGGGAGAAGGCAGGGAGCTGTTTTTT. Its translation is CASSRPGEGRELFF.